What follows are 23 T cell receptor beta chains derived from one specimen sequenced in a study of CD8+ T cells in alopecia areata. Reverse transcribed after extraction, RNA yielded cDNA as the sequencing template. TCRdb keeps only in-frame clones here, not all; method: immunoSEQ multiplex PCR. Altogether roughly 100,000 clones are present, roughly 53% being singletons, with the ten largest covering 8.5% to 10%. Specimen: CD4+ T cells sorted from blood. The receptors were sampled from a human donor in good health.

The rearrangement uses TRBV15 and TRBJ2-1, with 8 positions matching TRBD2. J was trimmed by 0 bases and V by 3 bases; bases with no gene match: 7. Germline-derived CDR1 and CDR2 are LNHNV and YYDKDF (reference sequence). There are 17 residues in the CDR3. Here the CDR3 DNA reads TGTGCCACCAGCAGCGCCGATAGCGGGGTCTCCTACAATGAGCAGTTCTTC. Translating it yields CATSSADSGVSYNEQFF.

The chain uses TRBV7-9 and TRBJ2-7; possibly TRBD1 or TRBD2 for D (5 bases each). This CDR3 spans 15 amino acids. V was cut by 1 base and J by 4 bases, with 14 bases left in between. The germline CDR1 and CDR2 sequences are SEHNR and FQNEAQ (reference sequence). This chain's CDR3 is CASSLVRAGRYEQYF. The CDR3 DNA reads TGTGCCAGCAGCTTAGTACGGGCAGGGAGATACGAGCAGTACTTC.

This CDR3 is CASSLGVGEKLFF. DNA for the CDR3: TGTGCCAGCAGCTTAGGCGTGGGAGAAAAACTGTTTTTT. The chain has TRBV7-9 and TRBJ1-4; D remains unclear. The CDR3 length is 13 residues. Deletions cut 1 base from V and 8 bases from J, with 8 bases between. Looked up from germline, CDR1 is SEHNR and CDR2 is FQNEAQ (reference sequence).

CDR3 bases: TGCGCCAGCAGCCAAGAGAGGCGCGGGGGGTGGGAGACCCAGTACTTC. Its protein product is CASSQERRGGWETQYF. The chain is built from TRBV4-3 and TRBJ2-5, with 8 bases that match TRBD2. This CDR3 is built from 16 residues. The germline V gene encodes CDR1 LGHNA and CDR2 YSLEER. J gave up 5 bases and V 0 bases, and 8 bases lay outside the gene matches.

Written as DNA, the CDR3 is TGTGCCAGCAGTTTATACGGGGGGGGATATAGCAATCAGCCCCAGCATTTT. Amino acid sequence: CASSLYGGGYSNQPQHF. The gene calls are TRBV27 and TRBJ1-5, with a weak D call TRBD1 (5 bases). Germline V gene sequence: CDR1 MNHEY, CDR2 SMNVEV (reference sequence). The CDR3 runs 17 residues. Trimming took off 1 base at V and 0 bases at J, with 13 bases between the two ends.

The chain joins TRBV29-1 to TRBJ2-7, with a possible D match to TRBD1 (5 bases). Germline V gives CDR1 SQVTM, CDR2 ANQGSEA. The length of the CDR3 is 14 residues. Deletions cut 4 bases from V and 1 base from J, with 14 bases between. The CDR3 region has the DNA TGCAGCGTTGGGGGCAGCGCTGGGTCCTACGAGCAGTACTTC. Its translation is CSVGGSAGSYEQYF.

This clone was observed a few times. CDR3 sequence reads: CASSPWQGGAKNIQYF. CDR3 nucleotide sequence: TGCGCCAGCAGCCCTTGGCAGGGAGGAGCCAAAAACATTCAGTACTTC. The chain joins TRBV4-3 to TRBJ2-4; weak D call: TRBD2 (6 bases). The CDR3 covers 16 residues. Germline CDR1 LGHNA, CDR2 YSLEER. The ends were cut back, 4 bases at V and 0 bases at J, with 13 bases in the middle.

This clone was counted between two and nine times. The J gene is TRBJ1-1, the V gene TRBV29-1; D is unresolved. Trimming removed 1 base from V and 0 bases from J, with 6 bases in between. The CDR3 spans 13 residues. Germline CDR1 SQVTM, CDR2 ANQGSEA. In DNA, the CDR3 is TGCAGCGTTGAAGGGGTTCTGAACACTGAAGCTTTCTTT. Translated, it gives CSVEGVLNTEAFF.

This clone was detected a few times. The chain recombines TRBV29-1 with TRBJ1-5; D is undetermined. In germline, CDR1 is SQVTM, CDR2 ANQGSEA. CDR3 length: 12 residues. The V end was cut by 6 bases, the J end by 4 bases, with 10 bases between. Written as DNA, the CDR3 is TGCAGCGTCAATGACGGAAATCAGCCCCAGCATTTT. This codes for CSVNDGNQPQHF.

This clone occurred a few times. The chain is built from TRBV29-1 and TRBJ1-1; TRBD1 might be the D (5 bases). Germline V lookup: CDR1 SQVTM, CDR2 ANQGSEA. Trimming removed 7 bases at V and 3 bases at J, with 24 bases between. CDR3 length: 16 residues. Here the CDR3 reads CSATVGMGRLDTEAFF. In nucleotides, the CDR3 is TGCAGCGCAACGGTGGGAATGGGACGGCTGGACACTGAAGCTTTCTTT.

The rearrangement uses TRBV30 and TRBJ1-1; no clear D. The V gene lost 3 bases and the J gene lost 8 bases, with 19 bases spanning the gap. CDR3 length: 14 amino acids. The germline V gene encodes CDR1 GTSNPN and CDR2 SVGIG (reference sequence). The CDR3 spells CAWSAGSGSSEAFF. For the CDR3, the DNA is TGTGCCTGGAGCGCAGGCTCCGGATCATCCGAAGCTTTCTTT.

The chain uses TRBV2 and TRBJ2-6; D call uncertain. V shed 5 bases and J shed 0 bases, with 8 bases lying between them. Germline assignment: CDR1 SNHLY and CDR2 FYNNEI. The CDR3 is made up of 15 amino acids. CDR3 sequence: CASSQQSSGANVLTF. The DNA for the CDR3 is TGTGCCAGCAGTCAACAGAGCTCTGGGGCCAACGTCCTGACTTTC.

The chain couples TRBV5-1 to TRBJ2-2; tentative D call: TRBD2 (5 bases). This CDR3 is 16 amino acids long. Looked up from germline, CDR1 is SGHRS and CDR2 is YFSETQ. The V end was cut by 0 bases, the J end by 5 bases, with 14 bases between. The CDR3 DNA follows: TGCGCCAGCAGCTTGGCCGTGAGGGCGCGGACCGGGGAGCTGTTTTTT. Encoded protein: CASSLAVRARTGELFF.

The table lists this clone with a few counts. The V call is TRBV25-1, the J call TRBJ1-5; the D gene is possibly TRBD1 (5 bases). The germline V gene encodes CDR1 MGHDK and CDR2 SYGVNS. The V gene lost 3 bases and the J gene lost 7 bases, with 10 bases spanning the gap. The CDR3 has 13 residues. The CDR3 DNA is TGTGCCAGCAGTGACACAGGTAACCAGCCCCAGCATTTT. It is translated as CASSDTGNQPQHF.

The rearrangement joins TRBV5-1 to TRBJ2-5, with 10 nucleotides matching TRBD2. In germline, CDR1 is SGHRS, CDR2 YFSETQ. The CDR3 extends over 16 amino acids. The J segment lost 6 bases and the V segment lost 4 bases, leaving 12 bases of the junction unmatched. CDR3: CASSRNQLAGEKTQYF. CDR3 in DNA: TGCGCCAGCAGCCGAAATCAGCTAGCGGGGGAAAAGACCCAGTACTTC.

The CDR3 DNA sequence: TGTGCCAGCAGTGTTGGGGGACAGGGCTCAATGGGCGAGCAGTACTTC. Encoded protein: CASSVGGQGSMGEQYF. The V gene is TRBV6-1, the J gene TRBJ2-7; TRBD1 aligns across 9 bases. Germline V gene data show CDR1 as MNHNS and CDR2 as SASEGT. The CDR3 has 16 amino acids. The V and J ends lost 4 bases and 6 bases, in that order; junction bases with no gene match: 13.

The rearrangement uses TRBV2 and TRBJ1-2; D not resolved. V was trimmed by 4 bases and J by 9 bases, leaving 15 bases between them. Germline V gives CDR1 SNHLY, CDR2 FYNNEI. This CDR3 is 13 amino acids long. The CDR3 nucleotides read TGTGCCAGCAGTGGCACCGGGCTCGGGAGCTACACCTTC. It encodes CASSGTGLGSYTF. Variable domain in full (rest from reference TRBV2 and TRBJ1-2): EPEVTQTPSHQVTQMGQEVILRCVPISNHLYFYWYRQILGQKVEFLVSFYNNEISEKSEIFDDQFSVERPDGSNFTLKIRSTKLEDSAMYFCASSGTGLGSYTFGSGTRLTVV.

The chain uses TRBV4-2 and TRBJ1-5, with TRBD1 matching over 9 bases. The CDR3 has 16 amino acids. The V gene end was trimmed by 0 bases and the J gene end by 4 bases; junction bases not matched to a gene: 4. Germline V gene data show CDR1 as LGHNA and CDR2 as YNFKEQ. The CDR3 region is CASSQDQDRGNQPQHF. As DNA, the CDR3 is TGTGCCAGCAGCCAAGACCAGGACAGGGGAAATCAGCCCCAGCATTTT.

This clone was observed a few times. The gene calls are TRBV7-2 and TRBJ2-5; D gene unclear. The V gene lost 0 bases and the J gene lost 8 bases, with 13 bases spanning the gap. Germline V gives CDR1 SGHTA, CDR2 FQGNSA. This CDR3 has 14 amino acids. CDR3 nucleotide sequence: TGTGCCAGCAGCTTAGCGGCCCTAGGGAAAACCCAGTACTTC. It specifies CASSLAALGKTQYF.

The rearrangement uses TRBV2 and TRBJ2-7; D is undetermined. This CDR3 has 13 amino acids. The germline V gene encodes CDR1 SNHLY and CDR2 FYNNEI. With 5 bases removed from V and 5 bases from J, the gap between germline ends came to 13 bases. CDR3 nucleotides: TGTGCCAGCAGTTTCGGCCCCGGCAACGAGCAGTACTTC. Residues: CASSFGPGNEQYF.

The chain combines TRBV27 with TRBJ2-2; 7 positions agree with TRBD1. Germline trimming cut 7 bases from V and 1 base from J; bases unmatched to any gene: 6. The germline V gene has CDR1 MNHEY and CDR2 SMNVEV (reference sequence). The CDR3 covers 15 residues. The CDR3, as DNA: TGTGCCAGCACCTCCGGGACAGAGAACACCGGGGAGCTGTTTTTT. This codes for CASTSGTENTGELFF.

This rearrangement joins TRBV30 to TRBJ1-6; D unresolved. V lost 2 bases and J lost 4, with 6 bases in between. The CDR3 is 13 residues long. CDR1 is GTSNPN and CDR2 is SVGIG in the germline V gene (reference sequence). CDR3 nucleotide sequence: TGTGCCTGGAGTACTCAGTATAATTCACCCCTCCACTTT. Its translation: CAWSTQYNSPLHF. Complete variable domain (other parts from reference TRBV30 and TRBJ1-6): SQTIHQWPATLVQPVGSPLSLECTVEGTSNPNLYWYRQAAGRGLQLLFYSVGIGQISSEVPQNLSASRPQDRQFILSSKKLLLSDSGFYLCAWSTQYNSPLHFGNGTRLTVT.

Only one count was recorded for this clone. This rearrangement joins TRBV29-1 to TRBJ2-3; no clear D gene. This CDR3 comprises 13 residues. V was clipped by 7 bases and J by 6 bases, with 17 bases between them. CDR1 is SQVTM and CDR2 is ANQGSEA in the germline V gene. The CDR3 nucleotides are TGCAGCGCGAAAACATACCTTCTGGATACGCAGTATTTT. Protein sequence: CSAKTYLLDTQYF.